The clone carrying this T cell receptor beta chain was seen ten or more times. Between the trimmed V and J ends, which lost 5 bases and 2 bases, there was a span of 17 bases. Germline-derived CDR1 and CDR2 are SGHVS and FQNEAQ. The CDR3 consists of 16 residues. This record belongs to a study of neurological immune-mediated disorders. MiXCR, applied by TCRdb to the 5' RACE reads, yields one record per CDR3 protein. The sample records fewer than 40,000 distinct CDR3 sequences, 4.8% being singletons. The sequence was obtained from a man aged 18 to 29 in good health. The chain joins TRBV7-8 to TRBJ2-3, with D perhaps being TRBD1 or TRBD2 (6 bases each). Material: CD4+ T cells from blood. The CDR3 loop is CASSPAWGADTDTQYF. The CDR3 coding sequence is TGTGCCAGCAGCCCGGCGTGGGGGGCCGACACAGATACGCAGTATTTT.